This TCR beta chain was identified in a study of T cell responses to AZD1222 COVID-19 vaccine. The germline V gene encodes CDR1 MNHEY and CDR2 SMNVEV (reference sequence). The junction had 12 bases not matched to a gene; V was cut back by 2 bases and J by 7 bases. The CDR3 contains 16 residues. This clone was counted a single time. Using immunoSEQ multiplex PCR, the repertoire was profiled, and TCRdb retains in-frame clones only, with some absent. Counted here are 45,000 to 70,000 clones, about 86% occurring once; the ten biggest clones make up 16%. V and J are TRBV27 and TRBJ2-5; 8 bases line up with TRBD1. This TCR was recovered from an adult in good health. This specimen consisted of peripheral blood, obtained on day 0 of AZD1222 vaccination. CDR3 bases: TGTGCCAGCAGTTTAGGCAGGGGGCTTGGTTCAGGGACCCAGTACTTC. Amino acid sequence: CASSLGRGLGSGTQYF.